This TCR beta chain was recorded in a study of cytomegalovirus exposure and HLA in healthy donors. Study findings and constraints: Productive rates of about 90% or about 30% were seen for most TCR beta V segments in an earlier analysis. Presence/absence analyses supposed approximately even sequencing depth among donors. Apart from CMV serostatus, no immune exposure information was available.

Use of 60 Vbeta and 13 Jbeta primers characterized the PCR. Sequencing used immunoSEQ multiplex PCR; TCRdb keeps in-frame clones, though not all of them. The repertoire holds about 220,000 clones, with roughly 83% as singletons. Worth noting for this clone: What it binds is unknown.

The receptor was derived from a boy aged 2 to 10 in good health and CMV-seronegative. The source material was PBMCs.

This chain's CDR3 is CASSERQRDYNEQFF. The CDR3, as DNA: TGTGCCAGCAGTGAAAGGCAGCGGGACTACAATGAGCAGTTCTTC. The chain employs TRBV6-1 and TRBJ2-1; 7 positions match TRBD2. The CDR3 covers 15 residues. V dropped 2 bases and J dropped 3; count of bases not matched to a gene: 4. Germline V gene lookup returns CDR1 MNHNS and CDR2 SASEGT.